Presented here are 5 T cell receptor beta chains from one specimen sequenced in a study of T-cell memory formation after mild COVID-19. One entry per CDR3 protein results from TCRdb running MiXCR on the 5' RACE reads. The sample holds 350,000 to 500,000 distinct CDR3 sequences, roughly 17% seen once. The specimen was PBMCs or a T cell subset sorted from them (not recorded which). The origin of the receptors is a man between 18 and 29 years old who had mild COVID-19 (a few samples of this study predate the infection). Cell type and time point are not known.

This clonotype was counted only a few times. The J gene is TRBJ1-5, the V gene TRBV7-2; D is undetermined. This CDR3 is 14 amino acids long. Germline V lookup: CDR1 SGHTA, CDR2 FQGNSA. The V and J ends lost 1 base and 4 bases respectively, with 8 bases between them. CDR3 protein: CASSLGRINQPQHF. In DNA form, the CDR3 reads TGTGCCAGCAGCTTAGGCCGGATAAATCAGCCCCAGCATTTT.

The chain has TRBV6-5 and TRBJ2-2, with D perhaps matching TRBD2 (6 bases). Trimming took 0 bases from V and 4 from J, leaving 9 bases between them. The CDR3 contains 15 residues. Germline loops: CDR1 MNHEY, CDR2 SVGAGI. CDR3: CASSYSTSSTGELFF. CDR3 nucleotides: TGTGCCAGCAGTTACTCAACTAGCTCCACCGGGGAGCTGTTTTTT.

The chain carries TRBV12-3 or TRBV12-4 and TRBJ1-1, with 7 bases lining up with TRBD1. With V trimmed by 6 bases and J by 11 bases, 12 bases remained unmatched. CDR3 length equals 13 residues. In DNA form, the CDR3 reads TGTGCCAGCAGACAGACAGGGCGCGGATCGGCTTTCTTT. Its protein is CASRQTGRGSAFF.

This clonotype was counted between two and nine times. The rearrangement joins TRBV12-3 or TRBV12-4 to TRBJ2-7; D not resolved. CDR3 size: 15 residues. The ends were cut back, 1 base at V and 0 bases at J, with 10 bases in the middle. The CDR3 sequence: CASSLGAVSSYEQYV. The CDR3 bases are TGTGCCAGCAGTTTAGGGGCAGTGAGCTCCTACGAGCAGTACGTC.

The chain has TRBV5-1 and TRBJ1-2; D is undetermined. Germline CDR1 reads SGHRS; CDR2 reads YFSETQ. V lost 4 bases and J lost 6, with 22 bases in between. The CDR3 runs 16 residues. The CDR3 reads CASSPEAVTSPHGYTF. The CDR3 DNA sequence: TGCGCCAGCAGCCCCGAGGCCGTGACCAGCCCCCATGGCTACACCTTC.